Following are 6 T cell receptor beta chains from one sample sequenced in a study of blood T cells in healthy people across ages. A second about 7 to 12 cycle PCR used barcoded and J-beta primers. In TCRdb, the 5' RACE reads were re-called with MiXCR into one record per CDR3 protein. The sample contains about 730,000 distinct CDR3 sequences, roughly two fifths of which appear only once. The sample was blood. These receptors all come from a woman aged 60 to 75 in good health.

A remark on this clonotype: A much more abundant neighbour one base away suggests this may be a read error. The J gene is TRBJ2-7, the V gene TRBV5-6; 7 positions match TRBD2. The CDR3 length is 16 residues. Germline CDR1 SGHDT, CDR2 YYEEEE. The V and J ends lost 5 bases and 3 bases, in that order; junction bases with no gene match: 14. CDR3 nucleotides: TGTGCCAGCAGTTTAACAGCGGGGATGGCGGTCTACGAGCAGTACTTC. It codes for CASSLTAGMAVYEQYF.

The count of this clonotype is one. The J gene is TRBJ2-5, the V gene TRBV29-1, with D possibly matching TRBD2 (5 bases). The CDR3 has 11 residues. Germline lookup yields CDR1 SQVTM and CDR2 ANQGSEA. V shed 5 bases and J shed 11 bases, with 15 bases lying between them. The CDR3 DNA reads as TGCAGCGTTTTTCGGGGTCATGAGCAGTACTTC. Amino acids: CSVFRGHEQYF.

This chain joins TRBV29-1 and TRBJ1-2; perhaps TRBD1 as D (6 bases). The V gene's germline CDR1 is SQVTM and CDR2 ANQGSEA. This CDR3 is 13 amino acids long. The V end lost 6 bases, the J end lost 6 bases, and 17 bases lay between the germline ends. CDR3 sequence (DNA): TGCAGCGTGCAAACAGGGAGGGCCCATGGCTACACCTTC. It specifies CSVQTGRAHGYTF. Together with reference TRBV29-1 and TRBJ1-2, the CDR3 gives the full variable domain: SAVISQKPSRDICQRGTSLTIQCQVDSQVTMMFWYRQQPGQSLTLIATANQGSEATYESGFVIDKFPISRPNLTFSTLTVSNMSPEDSSIYLCSVQTGRAHGYTFGSGTRLTVV.

This clonotype was recorded only once. V usage is TRBV18 and J usage is TRBJ1-1; no clear D. The germline V and J ends were trimmed by 4 bases and 5 bases, with 11 bases remaining between them. The germline gives CDR1 KGHSH, CDR2 LQKENI. The CDR3 is 13 amino acids. The CDR3 loop reads CASSQGSATEAFF. The CDR3 DNA follows: TGTGCCAGCTCACAGGGCTCGGCAACTGAAGCTTTCTTT.

Notes on this clonotype: The junction differs from germline at one of its ends, possibly a read error. V usage is TRBV19 and J usage is TRBJ2-7; TRBD2 matches 8 bases. Germline V gene data show CDR1 as LNHDA and CDR2 as SQIVND (reference sequence). The CDR3 is 15 residues long. CDR3 amino acids: CASGISGRGSYEQYF. The CDR3, as DNA: TGTGCCAGTGGTATAAGCGGGAGAGGGAGTTACGAGCAGTACTTC.

The chain has TRBV20-1 and TRBJ2-7; 9 positions agree with TRBD1. This CDR3 is built from 14 residues. Germline V gene data show CDR1 as DFQATT and CDR2 as SNEGSKA (reference sequence). The V gene end was trimmed by 5 bases and the J gene end by 1 base; junction bases not matched to a gene: 6. This CDR3 is CSASGQGRSYEQYF. CDR3 nucleotides: TGCAGTGCTTCGGGACAGGGAAGGTCCTACGAGCAGTACTTC.